The subject of this entry is one T cell receptor beta chain. This clonotype was seen a handful of times. Its antigen specificity is not known. The record has no base qualities; no much larger clone is one base away. To demonstrate the VDJtools post-analysis software, TCR beta repertoires were profiled from the peripheral blood of more than 10 young patients with multiple sclerosis. The multiple sclerosis patients were children and adolescents between roughly 6 and 16 years of age. This record comes from a study of post-analysis software for immune sequencing data (dated by TCRdb to the mid-2010s). About the study as a whole: The recorded disease courses included relapsing-remitting, secondary progressive and progressive-relapsing multiple sclerosis, and some patients had no subtype annotation. Patient repertoires were compared against 11 previously published healthy control repertoires from donors aged 6 to 25 years. A subset of samples was prepared in parallel using single-end sample barcoding, then pooled and co-amplified after Illumina adapter ligation. On the study overall, not on this receptor specifically: Compared with controls, multiple sclerosis patients had significantly lower normalized Chao1 diversity, a finding suggesting substantial peripheral T-cell clonal expansion. Roughly 5 TRBV segments, including TRBV5-6, TRBV5-1 and TRBV20-1, were significantly more frequent in patients than controls. Strong co-clustering of samples prepared in the same batch was shown by direct clustering with F measure, prompting a batch-effect correction. The multiple sclerosis patient group was slightly younger than the control group.

Spanning cysteine to phenylalanine, the CDR3 consists of 12 amino acids. Just CDR3 DNA is preserved here, 36 bases in frame from base 1. At the junction V is shortened by 4 bases and J by 6 bases, with 9 bases in between. Library preparation was by PCR. Sequenced on an Illumina HiSeq 2500. To reduce PCR and sequencing biases, unique molecular identifiers were incorporated into the TCR beta cDNA libraries. Per 1 to 10 million input T cells, roughly 500,000 cDNA molecules were obtained, such that each molecule approximated one T cell. Patient libraries were prepared and sequenced with the same protocol used for the earlier healthy control dataset. Within a given batch, samples were prepared together, multiplexed and sequenced on the same HiSeq lane. In the original analysis: MIGEC handled the raw barcoded reads, throwing out single-read molecular identifier groups before consensus assembly and CDR3 extraction. Clonotype tables were post-analysed with VDJtools, and diversity was normalized by down-sampling all datasets to the smallest sample size. Repertoire overlap clustering matched CDR3 amino acid but not nucleotide sequences to correct batch-related cross-sample contamination. The public reads were quality trimmed at Q25 with fastp and then assembled into clones with MiXCR by TCRdb, keeping productive beta chains. Each CDR3 protein gets just one entry, which takes the most common genes and DNA from the rows behind it. TCRdb, rather than the study authors, made the V and J calls. Counted in this sample were around 400,000 distinct CDR3 sequences; roughly 30% of them appeared once. The top ten hold roughly 12% of the sample.

The sequence is built from TRBV12-3 or TRBV12-4 and TRBJ2-5; the D gene cannot be named for sure. The sequencing sample was made of blood. The receptor was derived from a girl between 10 and 17 years old with multiple sclerosis. Here is the DNA: TGTGCCAGCAGTTCTGGCAGGAAGACCCAGTACTTC. Translated, it gives CASSSGRKTQYF.